This T cell receptor (beta chain) derives from a study of neurological immune-mediated disorders. Regarding the study as a whole: None of the CDR3 amino acid sequences of expanded clones were shared across subjects, and this suggested private repertoires in all groups.

Germline V gene data show CDR1 as SEHNR and CDR2 as FQNEAQ (reference sequence). CDR3 length equals 15 residues. The V end was cut by 4 bases, the J end by 0 bases, with 9 bases between. A remark on this clonotype: Antigen specificity is unknown.

cDNA synthesis was performed by 5'RACE with 10-nucleotide random UMIs. TCRdb ran MiXCR on the 5' RACE reads and lists one entry per CDR3 protein. The data contain roughly 21,000 distinct CDR3 sequences, around 16% of them singletons. The study built unsorted libraries from 2 million PBMCs kept at -80 C. Sequenced material: PBMCs. The receptor was isolated from a female donor with HTLV-1-associated myelopathy (HAM/TSP). The chain uses TRBV7-9 and TRBJ2-2, with unresolved D. This CDR3 is CASSSDMSNTGELFF. The CDR3 region has the DNA TGTGCCAGCAGCTCCGACATGTCGAACACCGGGGAGCTGTTTTTT.